The sample holds a few counts of the clone carrying this T cell receptor (beta chain). Antigen: not known. The data derive from a study of beta chain features in type 1 diabetes. Study as a whole: When patients were set against healthy donors, age, gender and cell yields were similar.

The authors reverse transcribed all of the isolated RNA, so sequencing captured expressed TCRB transcripts. Repertoires were generated with immunoSEQ multiplex PCR, while TCRdb's copy carries only in-frame clones and drops some. The table has 300,000 to 450,000 clones, 15% to 20% seen once. Study-wide points: Sampled from patients, naive, central memory and Treg TCRB repertoires appeared more similar than those sampled from healthy donors. Equally in patients and controls, shorter templates might have been favored by PCR.

CD45RO/CCR7/CD25/CD127/CD95/CD27 staining was used to isolate CD4+ naive, central memory, regulatory and stem cell-like memory cells by sorting. This CDR3 is 13 amino acids long. With 3 bases removed from V and 6 bases from J, the gap between germline ends came to 14 bases. Germline V gene sequence: CDR1 GTSNPN, CDR2 SVGIG (reference sequence). The V and J genes are TRBV30 and TRBJ1-1, with D possibly matching TRBD1 (6 bases). The receptor comes from a woman younger than 35 in good health. Sequencing used naive CD4+ T cells from blood. In nucleotides, the CDR3 is TGTGCCTGGAGAAAAAAGCAGGGGTCTGAAGCTTTCTTT. Translated, it gives CAWRKKQGSEAFF.